The 13 T cell receptor beta chains reported below all come from one sample, sequenced in a study of Ad26.COV2.S vaccination and SARS-CoV-2 variants. This sample's treatment: over 15 received Ad26.COV2.S at low or high dose, single or two shots; a few received placebo; per-sample allocation not given. At day 63 after the first vaccine or placebo injection, samples were drawn. Profiled with immunoSEQ multiplex PCR; TCRdb holds only in-frame clones, not every one. The sample has roughly 250,000 clones, 87% seen once; the top ten hold roughly 3%. The sample here was peripheral blood, taken in a trial of Ad26.COV2.S vaccine versus placebo. Every receptor here comes from a person between 18 and 65 years old who received the Ad26.COV2.S COVID-19 vaccine or a placebo.

The J gene is TRBJ2-5, the V gene TRBV4-1, with a weak D call TRBD1 (5 bases). V lost 4 bases to trimming and J lost 5 bases, with 11 bases between them. This CDR3 has 13 residues. CDR1 MGHRA and CDR2 YSYEKL come from the germline V gene. The CDR3 loop is CASSLTKGETQYF. The CDR3 DNA reads as TGCGCCAGCAGCCTAACTAAGGGGGAGACCCAGTACTTC.

The chain uses TRBV6-5 and TRBJ2-5; 7 bases agree with TRBD2. CDR3 length: 13 residues. Trimming cost V 7 bases and J 5 bases; bases outside gene matches: 7. Per the germline V gene, CDR1 is MNHEY and CDR2 is SVGAGI. This chain's CDR3 is CASKRDVGETQYF. The CDR3 DNA is TGTGCCAGCAAGCGGGACGTAGGGGAGACCCAGTACTTC.

The V and J genes are TRBV28 and TRBJ1-1; a possible D gene is TRBD1 (5 bases). The CDR3 has 13 residues. Per the germline V gene, CDR1 is MDHEN and CDR2 is SYDVKM. V was pared by 6 bases and J by 1 base, with 9 bases between. In nucleotides, the CDR3 is TGTGCCAGCAGGCACAGGACGAACACTGAAGCTTTCTTT. Its protein is CASRHRTNTEAFF.

The chain has TRBV5-1 and TRBJ2-7; D not certain. There are 15 residues in the CDR3. CDR1 and CDR2 from the germline V gene are SGHRS and YFSETQ. The germline V and J ends were trimmed by 0 bases and 2 bases, with 12 bases remaining between them. Written as DNA, the CDR3 is TGCGCCAGCAGCTTGGCTTCGCTTATAGCCTACGAGCAGTACTTC. Its translation is CASSLASLIAYEQYF.

The chain couples TRBV19 to TRBJ1-1; D is unclear. V lost 4 bases and J 0 bases, leaving 15 bases between the germline ends. The CDR3 spans 16 residues. Germline V gives CDR1 LNHDA, CDR2 SQIVND (reference sequence). For the CDR3, the DNA is TGTGCCAGTAGTACTCCTTACAGCTCCATGAACACTGAAGCTTTCTTT. As protein: CASSTPYSSMNTEAFF.

Only a few counts were recorded for this clone. The gene calls are TRBV18 and TRBJ1-1; 7 nucleotides agree with TRBD1. The V segment lost 0 bases and the J segment 0 bases; nucleotides outside the gene matches: 13. Germline CDR1 KGHSH, CDR2 LQKENI. The CDR3 is made up of 19 amino acids. The DNA of the CDR3 is TGTGCCAGCTCACCACCGACCAGGGGGGTCAACCGCATGAACACTGAAGCTTTCTTT. Protein product: CASSPPTRGVNRMNTEAFF.

The chain uses TRBV19 and TRBJ1-1; TRBD1 matches 7 bases. Trimming cost V 6 bases and J 3 bases; bases outside gene matches: 7. The CDR3 extends over 14 amino acids. Per germline, CDR1 LNHDA and CDR2 SQIVND (reference sequence). This CDR3 reads CASRPTGDDTEAFF. The CDR3 bases are TGTGCCAGTAGACCCACAGGGGACGACACTGAAGCTTTCTTT.

V gene TRBV4-3 combines with J gene TRBJ2-1; D is unresolved. There are 12 residues in the CDR3. Deletions cut 0 bases from V and 8 bases from J, with 5 bases between. Germline CDR1 reads LGHNA; CDR2 reads YSLEER. This CDR3 is CASSQDFDEQFF. In nucleotides, the CDR3 is TGCGCCAGCAGCCAAGATTTCGATGAGCAGTTCTTC.

The chain joins TRBV7-2 to TRBJ1-2; weak D call: TRBD1 (6 bases). This CDR3 has 13 residues. Germline CDR1 reads SGHTA; CDR2 reads FQGNSA. The V gene lost 5 bases and the J gene lost 5 bases, with 12 bases spanning the gap. CDR3 bases: TGTGCCAGCAGCAGGGACACGCAATATGGCTACACCTTC. Amino acids: CASSRDTQYGYTF.

The V and J genes are TRBV9 and TRBJ1-4, with 9 nucleotides matching TRBD1. Per germline, CDR1 SGDLS and CDR2 YYNGEE. V was clipped by 0 bases and J by 8 bases; unmatched bases: 8. The CDR3 spans 16 residues. CDR3 sequence reads: CASSVAPDRGREKLFF. As DNA, the CDR3 is TGTGCCAGCAGCGTAGCCCCGGACAGGGGCCGGGAAAAACTGTTTTTT.

The gene calls are TRBV5-5 and TRBJ2-5, with 7 bases that match TRBD1. The CDR3 is 14 amino acids. Germline V CDR1 and CDR2: SGHKS, YYEKEE (reference sequence). V gave up 2 bases and J gave up 4 bases; unmatched junction bases: 5. The CDR3 region has the DNA TGTGCCAGCAGCTTCACAGGGGAGTCAGAGACCCAGTACTTC. It yields the protein CASSFTGESETQYF.

The chain combines TRBV6-5 with TRBJ1-2; tentatively, D is TRBD1 (5 bases). This CDR3 has 11 residues. V was shortened by 10 bases and J by 9 bases, with 15 bases between the two germline ends. Germline lookup yields CDR1 MNHEY and CDR2 SVGAGI. The CDR3 DNA is TGTGCCACCGGGACTGGGGTTAGCTACACCTTC. This translates into CATGTGVSYTF.

The J gene is TRBJ1-2, the V gene TRBV5-1, with 7 bases matching TRBD1. The CDR3 sequence is 15 residues long. Unmatched junction bases numbered 9, after V lost 3 bases and J lost 4 bases. Germline V lookup: CDR1 SGHRS, CDR2 YFSETQ. The CDR3, as DNA: TGCGCCAGCAGCTACAGCCCGGACAGGCGCTATGGCTACACCTTC. Its translation is CASSYSPDRRYGYTF. Filled out from reference TRBV5-1 and TRBJ1-2, the complete variable domain reads KAGVTQTPRYLIKTRGQQVTLSCSPISGHRSVSWYQQTPGQGLQFLFEYFSETQRNKGNFPGRFSGRQFSNSRSEMNVSTLELGDSALYLCASSYSPDRRYGYTFGSGTRLTVV.